The 9 T cell receptor beta chains below come from one sample, sequenced in a study of Ad26.COV2.S vaccination and SARS-CoV-2 variants. Treatment denoted: over 15 received Ad26.COV2.S at low or high dose, single or two shots; several received placebo; per-sample allocation not given. Samples came from day 63 after the first vaccine or placebo injection. This table comes from immunoSEQ multiplex PCR, and its TCRdb copy is limited to in-frame clones, with some not included. This sample has around 240,000 clones, with 88% found just once. The source material was peripheral blood, sampled in a trial of Ad26.COV2.S vaccine versus placebo. These receptors originate from a person aged 18-65 years who received the Ad26.COV2.S COVID-19 vaccine or a placebo.

The V gene is TRBV5-4, the J gene TRBJ2-2; D gene unclear. The V end lost 2 bases, the J end lost 0 bases, and 5 bases lay between the germline ends. The CDR3 is 14 residues long. Germline assignment: CDR1 SGHNT and CDR2 YYREEE (reference sequence). CDR3 sequence (DNA): TGTGCCAGCAGCTTCCCTTCGAACACCGGGGAGCTGTTTTTT. This codes for CASSFPSNTGELFF.

V usage is TRBV11-2 and J usage is TRBJ2-7; 9 bases map to TRBD2. Germline loops: CDR1 SGHAT, CDR2 FQNNGV. The CDR3 has 17 amino acids. V trimming: 5 bases; J trimming: 2 bases; junction bases outside the gene matches: 13. CDR3 region: CASSLLSGSRGAYEQYF. The CDR3 bases are TGTGCCAGCAGCCTTCTTAGCGGGAGTCGGGGCGCCTACGAGCAGTACTTC. Combining the CDR3 with reference TRBV11-2 and TRBJ2-7 gives the whole variable domain EAGVAQSPRYKIIEKRQSVAFWCNPISGHATLYWYQQILGQGPKLLIQFQNNGVVDDSQLPKDRFSAERLKGVDSTLKIQPAKLEDSAVYLCASSLLSGSRGAYEQYFGPGTRLTVT.

V usage is TRBV25-1 and J usage is TRBJ2-1; perhaps TRBD2 as D (6 bases). Germline CDR1 is MGHDK and CDR2 is SYGVNS. Trimming pared 5 bases from V and 9 bases from J, leaving 11 bases between. This CDR3 has 12 residues. Here the CDR3 DNA reads TGTGCCAGCAGTCCTGGGGGGAGTGAGCAGTTCTTC. Translation gives CASSPGGSEQFF.

The chain recombines TRBV28 with TRBJ1-2; 9 bases map to TRBD1. CDR3 length: 18 amino acids. After removal of 8 bases from V and 5 bases from J, the junction contained 21 bases not matched to a gene. Germline lookup yields CDR1 MDHEN and CDR2 SYDVKM. The CDR3 region has the DNA TGTGCCAGCGAAGCTCCCGGGACAGGGAGAGAAACAGGGTATGGCTACACCTTC. Protein product: CASEAPGTGRETGYGYTF.

This clone was seen a single time. J is TRBJ1-3 and V is TRBV11-2, with 10 bases fitting TRBD1. V shed 5 bases and J 1 base; nucleotides not matched to a gene: 8. The CDR3 is made up of 17 amino acids. Germline V lookup: CDR1 SGHAT, CDR2 FQNNGV. CDR3 coding DNA: TGTGCCAGCAGCCTTCAGACAGGGGGCCGATCTGGAAACACCATATATTTT. Translating it yields CASSLQTGGRSGNTIYF. Together with reference TRBV11-2 and TRBJ1-3, the CDR3 gives the full variable domain: EAGVAQSPRYKIIEKRQSVAFWCNPISGHATLYWYQQILGQGPKLLIQFQNNGVVDDSQLPKDRFSAERLKGVDSTLKIQPAKLEDSAVYLCASSLQTGGRSGNTIYFGEGSWLTVV.

CDR3 in amino acids: CASSLGTGYTDTQYF. CDR3 bases: TGTGCCAGCAGCTTAGGGACAGGGTACACAGATACGCAGTATTTT. The chain has TRBV7-3 and TRBJ2-3, with TRBD1 matching over 9 bases. The trim removed 2 bases at V and 2 bases at J, leaving 2 bases unmatched. Germline CDR1 and CDR2: SGHTA and FQGTGA. There are 15 residues in the CDR3.

V usage is TRBV10-3 and J usage is TRBJ1-1, with D tentatively TRBD1 (6 bases). The CDR3 spans 13 residues. Germline V gene sequence: CDR1 ENHRY, CDR2 SYGVKD. Trimming cost V 7 bases and J 1 base, with 10 bases left between them. CDR3 bases: TGTGCCATCAAGGGGGGGGAGAACACTGAAGCTTTCTTT. Its protein product is CAIKGGENTEAFF.

This clone occurred once. The chain links TRBV2 to TRBJ2-5, with D perhaps matching TRBD2 (5 bases). V was cut by 4 bases and J by 4 bases, with 10 bases left in between. Per the germline V gene, CDR1 is SNHLY and CDR2 is FYNNEI. The CDR3 is made up of 13 amino acids. The CDR3 nucleotides are TGTGCCAGCAGTGCGACTATTAGAGAGACCCAGTACTTC. Translating it yields CASSATIRETQYF.

V is TRBV7-6 and J is TRBJ2-1, with 8 positions matching TRBD1. Germline V gives CDR1 SGHVS, CDR2 FNYEAQ. The V and J ends lost 2 bases and 8 bases, in that order; junction bases with no gene match: 8. This CDR3 is built from 15 residues. The CDR3 DNA reads as TGTGCCAGCAGCTTAAGGGCAGGGGGCCGGGATGAGCAGTTCTTC. Its translation: CASSLRAGGRDEQFF.